The subject of this entry is one T cell receptor (beta chain). The antigen is unknown. The CDR3 has 13 amino acids. This sample was taken from a study of OX40 agonist ivuxolimab in advanced cancers. Sequencing was performed with immunoSEQ multiplex PCR; in TCRdb, only in-frame clones are kept and a portion is missing. The repertoire holds some 34,000 clones, roughly 80% seen once, with roughly a fifth in the top ten. Study-wide results and limits: Not determined was the antigen specificity of the expanded peripheral T cells.

The TCR sequence derives from an adult with an advanced solid tumor such as melanoma, head and neck, liver or kidney cancer. V gene TRBV21-1 combines with J gene TRBJ1-1. TRBV21-1 is recorded as a pseudogene. The sample in question was CD4+ or CD8+ T cells sorted from blood, obtained in a trial of the OX40 agonist ivuxolimab. The CDR3 DNA reads as TGTGCCAGCAGCATATGGGACGGTGATGAAGCTTTCTTT. Residues: CASSIWDGDEAFF.